These 10 T cell receptor beta chains were sequenced from one sample in a study of blood T cell repertoires in COVID-19. This table comes from immunoSEQ multiplex PCR, and its TCRdb copy is limited to in-frame clones, with some not included. The data hold about 190,000 clones, with around 78% observed a single time. The sequenced sample consisted of peripheral blood. All receptors derive from a woman of 80 years or more with active or convalescent COVID-19.

V gene TRBV28 combines with J gene TRBJ1-1; D gene unclear. V dropped 11 bases and J dropped 7 bases, with 17 bases sitting between them. The CDR3 is 12 amino acids. CDR1 and CDR2 from the germline V gene are MDHEN and SYDVKM. CDR3: CAVRGTELEAFF. The CDR3 nucleotides are TGTGCCGTGAGAGGTACTGAACTTGAAGCTTTCTTT.

This sequence joins TRBV12-3 or TRBV12-4 and TRBJ2-1; D is undetermined. Trimming stripped 6 bases from V and 9 bases from J, with 9 bases between. The CDR3 is 11 residues long. The CDR3 here is CASSKNGEQFF. The CDR3, as DNA: TGTGCCAGCAGCAAGAACGGTGAGCAGTTCTTC.

This clone was recorded a few times. The genes are TRBV7-9 and TRBJ2-1, with TRBD2 matching over 9 bases. The trim removed 8 bases at V and 8 bases at J, leaving 7 bases unmatched. The CDR3 has 13 residues. CDR1 SEHNR and CDR2 FQNEAQ come from the germline V gene (reference sequence). The CDR3 bases are TGTGCCAGCGGGACTAGCAGTTCTTATGAGCAGTTCTTC. Translating gives CASGTSSSYEQFF.

The chain combines TRBV5-8 with TRBJ2-1; D perhaps matches TRBD1 (7 bases). V was cut by 7 bases and J by 4 bases, with 18 bases left in between. Germline V gene sequence: CDR1 SGHTS, CDR2 YDEGEE. CDR3 length: 15 residues. DNA for the CDR3: TGTGCCAGCCCCCTTCGCGGGACAGTTTACAATGAGCAGTTCTTC. Translated: CASPLRGTVYNEQFF.

Notes on this clone: Relative to the germline gene, one junction end is altered; a read error may explain this. V is TRBV6-5 and J is TRBJ1-5; 7 nucleotides line up with TRBD1. The CDR3 is 13 residues long. The germline gives CDR1 MNHEY, CDR2 SVGAGI. The CDR3 spells CASSYARQGGRVF. DNA for the CDR3: TGTGCCAGCAGTTACGCCCGACAGGGTGGTCGGGTTTTT.

The J gene is TRBJ1-4, the V gene TRBV11-2; 7 nucleotides agree with TRBD1. This CDR3 region has 16 residues. Losses at the gene ends were 1 base for V and 2 bases for J; bases not matched to a gene: 4. CDR1 and CDR2 from the germline V gene are SGHAT and FQNNGV. Here the CDR3 reads CASSLGPGQTNEKLFF. DNA for the CDR3: TGTGCCAGCAGCTTAGGCCCGGGACAGACTAATGAAAAACTGTTTTTT.

V usage is TRBV5-1 and J usage is TRBJ2-1, with 8 nucleotides matching TRBD2. This CDR3 contains 15 residues. CDR1 is SGHRS, CDR2 YFSETQ, per germline. The V and J ends lost 4 bases and 9 bases, in that order; junction bases with no gene match: 12. CDR3 residues: CASSLLTSASAEQFF. The CDR3 DNA follows: TGCGCCAGCAGCCTATTGACTAGCGCCTCGGCTGAGCAGTTCTTC.

The chain combines TRBV5-6 with TRBJ1-1; unclear D gene. Per the germline V gene, CDR1 is SGHDT and CDR2 is YYEEEE. Trimming cost V 5 bases and J 3 bases, with 14 bases left between them. The CDR3 has 14 amino acids. The CDR3 sequence is CASRRGFRDTEAFF. CDR3 sequence (DNA): TGTGCCAGCAGGCGGGGATTTCGCGACACTGAAGCTTTCTTT.

The gene calls are TRBV2 and TRBJ1-5, with D hard to call. CDR1 and CDR2 (germline): SNHLY, FYNNEI. Between the trimmed V and J ends, which lost 7 bases and 3 bases, there was a span of 10 bases. This CDR3 has 13 residues. The CDR3 loop is CASTEGNNQPQHF. As DNA, the CDR3 is TGTGCCAGCACGGAGGGTAACAATCAGCCCCAGCATTTT.

The V and J genes are TRBV7-3 and TRBJ2-7; TRBD1 agrees at 9 bases. The CDR3 totals 14 residues. Germline CDR1 and CDR2: SGHTA and FQGTGA. J was trimmed by 3 bases and V by 5 bases; bases with no gene match: 5. The CDR3 sequence: CASSPGTGFYEQYF. As DNA, the CDR3 is TGTGCCAGCAGCCCCGGGACAGGGTTCTACGAGCAGTACTTC.